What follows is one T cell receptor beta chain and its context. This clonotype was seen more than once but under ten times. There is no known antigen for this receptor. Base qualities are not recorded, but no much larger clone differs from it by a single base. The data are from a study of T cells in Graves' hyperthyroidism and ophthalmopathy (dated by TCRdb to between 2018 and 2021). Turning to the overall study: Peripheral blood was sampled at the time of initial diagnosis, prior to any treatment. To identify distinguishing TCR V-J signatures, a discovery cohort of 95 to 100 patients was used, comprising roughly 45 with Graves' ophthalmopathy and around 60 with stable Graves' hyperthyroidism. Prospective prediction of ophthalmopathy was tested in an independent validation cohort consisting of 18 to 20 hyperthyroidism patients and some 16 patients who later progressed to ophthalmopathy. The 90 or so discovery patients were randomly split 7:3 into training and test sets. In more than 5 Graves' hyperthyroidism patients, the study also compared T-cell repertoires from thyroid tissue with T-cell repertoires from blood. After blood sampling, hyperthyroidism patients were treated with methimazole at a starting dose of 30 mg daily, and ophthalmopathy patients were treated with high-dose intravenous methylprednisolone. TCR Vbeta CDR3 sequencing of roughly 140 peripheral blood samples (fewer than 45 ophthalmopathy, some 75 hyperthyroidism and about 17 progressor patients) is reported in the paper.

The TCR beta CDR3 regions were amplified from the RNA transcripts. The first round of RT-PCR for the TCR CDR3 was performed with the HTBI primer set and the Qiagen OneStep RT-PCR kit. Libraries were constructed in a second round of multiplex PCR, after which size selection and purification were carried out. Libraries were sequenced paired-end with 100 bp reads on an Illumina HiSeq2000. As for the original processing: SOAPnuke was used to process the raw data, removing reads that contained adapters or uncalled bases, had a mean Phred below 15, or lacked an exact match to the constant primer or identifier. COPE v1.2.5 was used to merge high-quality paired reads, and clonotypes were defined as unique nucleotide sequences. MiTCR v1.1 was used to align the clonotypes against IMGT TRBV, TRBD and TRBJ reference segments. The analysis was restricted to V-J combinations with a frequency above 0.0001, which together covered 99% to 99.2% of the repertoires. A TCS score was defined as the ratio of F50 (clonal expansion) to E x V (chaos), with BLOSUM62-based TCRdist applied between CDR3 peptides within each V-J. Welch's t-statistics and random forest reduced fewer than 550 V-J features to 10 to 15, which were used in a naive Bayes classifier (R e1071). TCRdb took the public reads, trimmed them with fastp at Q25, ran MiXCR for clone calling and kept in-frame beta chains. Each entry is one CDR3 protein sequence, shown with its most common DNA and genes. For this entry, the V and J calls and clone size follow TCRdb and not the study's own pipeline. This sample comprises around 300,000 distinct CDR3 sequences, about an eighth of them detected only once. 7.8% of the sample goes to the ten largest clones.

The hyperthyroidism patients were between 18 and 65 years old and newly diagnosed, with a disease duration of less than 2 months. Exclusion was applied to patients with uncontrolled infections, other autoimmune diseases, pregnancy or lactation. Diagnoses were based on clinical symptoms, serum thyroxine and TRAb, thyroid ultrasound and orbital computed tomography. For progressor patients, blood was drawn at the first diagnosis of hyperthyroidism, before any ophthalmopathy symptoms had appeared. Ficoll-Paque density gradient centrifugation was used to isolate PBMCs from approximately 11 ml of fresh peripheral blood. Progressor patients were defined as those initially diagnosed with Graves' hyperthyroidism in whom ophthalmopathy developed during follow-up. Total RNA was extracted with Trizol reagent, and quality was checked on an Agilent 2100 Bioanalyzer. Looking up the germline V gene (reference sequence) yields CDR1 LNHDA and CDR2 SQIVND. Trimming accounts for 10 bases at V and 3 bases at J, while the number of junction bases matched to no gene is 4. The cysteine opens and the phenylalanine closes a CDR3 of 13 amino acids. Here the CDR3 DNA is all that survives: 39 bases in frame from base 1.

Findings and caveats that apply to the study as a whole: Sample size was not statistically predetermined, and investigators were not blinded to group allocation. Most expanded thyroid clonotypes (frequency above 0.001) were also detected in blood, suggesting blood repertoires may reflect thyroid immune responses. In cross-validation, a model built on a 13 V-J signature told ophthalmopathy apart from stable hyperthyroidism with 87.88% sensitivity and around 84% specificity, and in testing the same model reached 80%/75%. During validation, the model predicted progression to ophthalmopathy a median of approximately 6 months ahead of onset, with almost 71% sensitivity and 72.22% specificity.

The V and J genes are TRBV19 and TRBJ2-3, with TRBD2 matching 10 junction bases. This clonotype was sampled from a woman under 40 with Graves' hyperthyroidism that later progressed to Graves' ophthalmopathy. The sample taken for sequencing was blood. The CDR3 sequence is CATRAGGTDTQYF. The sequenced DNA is TGTGCCACCAGAGCGGGAGGGACAGATACGCAGTATTTT.